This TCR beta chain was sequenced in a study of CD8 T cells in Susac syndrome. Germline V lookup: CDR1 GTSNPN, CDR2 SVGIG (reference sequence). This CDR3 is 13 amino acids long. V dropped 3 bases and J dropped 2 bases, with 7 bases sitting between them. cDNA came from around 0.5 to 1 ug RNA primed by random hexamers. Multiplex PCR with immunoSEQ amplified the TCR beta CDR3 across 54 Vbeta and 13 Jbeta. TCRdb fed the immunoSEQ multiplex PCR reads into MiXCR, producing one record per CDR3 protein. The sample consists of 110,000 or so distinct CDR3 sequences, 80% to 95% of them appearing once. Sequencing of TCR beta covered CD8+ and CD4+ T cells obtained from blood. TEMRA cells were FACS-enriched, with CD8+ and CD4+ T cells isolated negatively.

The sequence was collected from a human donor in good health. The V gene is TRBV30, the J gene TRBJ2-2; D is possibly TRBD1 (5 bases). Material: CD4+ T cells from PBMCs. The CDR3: CAWRTVNTGELFF. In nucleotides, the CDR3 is TGTGCCTGGAGGACAGTCAACACCGGGGAGCTGTTTTTT.